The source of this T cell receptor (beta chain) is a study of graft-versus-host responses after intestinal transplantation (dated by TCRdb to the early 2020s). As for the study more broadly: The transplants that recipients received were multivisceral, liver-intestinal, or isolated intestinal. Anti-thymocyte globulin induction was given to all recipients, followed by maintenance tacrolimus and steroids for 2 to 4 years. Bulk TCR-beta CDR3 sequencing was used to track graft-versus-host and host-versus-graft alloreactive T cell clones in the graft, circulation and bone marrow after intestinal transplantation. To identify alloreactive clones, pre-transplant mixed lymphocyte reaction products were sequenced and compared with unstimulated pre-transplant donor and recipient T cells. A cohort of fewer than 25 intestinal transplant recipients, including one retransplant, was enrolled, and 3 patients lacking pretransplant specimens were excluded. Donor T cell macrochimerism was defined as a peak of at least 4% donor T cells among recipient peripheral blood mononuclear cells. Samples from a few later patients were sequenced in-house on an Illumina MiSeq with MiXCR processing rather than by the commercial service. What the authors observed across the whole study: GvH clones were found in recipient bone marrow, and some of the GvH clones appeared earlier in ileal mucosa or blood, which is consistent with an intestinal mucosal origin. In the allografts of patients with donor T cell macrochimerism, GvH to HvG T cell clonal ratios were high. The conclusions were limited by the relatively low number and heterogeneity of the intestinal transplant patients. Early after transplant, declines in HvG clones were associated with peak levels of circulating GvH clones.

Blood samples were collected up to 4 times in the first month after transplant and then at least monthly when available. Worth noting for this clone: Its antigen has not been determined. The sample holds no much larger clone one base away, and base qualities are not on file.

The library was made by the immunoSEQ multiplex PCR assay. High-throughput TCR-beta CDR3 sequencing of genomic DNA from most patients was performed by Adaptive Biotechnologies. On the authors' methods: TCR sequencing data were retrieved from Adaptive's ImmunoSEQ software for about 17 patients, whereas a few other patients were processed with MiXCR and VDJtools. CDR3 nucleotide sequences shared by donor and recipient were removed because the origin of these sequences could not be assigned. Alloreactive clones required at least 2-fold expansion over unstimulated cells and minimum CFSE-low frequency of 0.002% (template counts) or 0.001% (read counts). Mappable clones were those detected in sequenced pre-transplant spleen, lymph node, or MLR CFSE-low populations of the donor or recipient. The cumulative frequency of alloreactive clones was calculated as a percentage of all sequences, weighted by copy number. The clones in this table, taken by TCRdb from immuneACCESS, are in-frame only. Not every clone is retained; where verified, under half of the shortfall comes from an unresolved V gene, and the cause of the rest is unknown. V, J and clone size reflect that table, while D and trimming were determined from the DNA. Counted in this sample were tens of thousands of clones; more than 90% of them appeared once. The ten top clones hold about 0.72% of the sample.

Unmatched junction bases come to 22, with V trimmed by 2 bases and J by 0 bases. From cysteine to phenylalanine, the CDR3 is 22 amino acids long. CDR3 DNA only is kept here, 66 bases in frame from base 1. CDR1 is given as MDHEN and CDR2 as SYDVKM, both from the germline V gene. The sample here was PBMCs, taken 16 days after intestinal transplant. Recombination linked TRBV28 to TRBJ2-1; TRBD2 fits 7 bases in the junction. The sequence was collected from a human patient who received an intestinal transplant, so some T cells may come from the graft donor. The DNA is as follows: TGTGCCAGCAGTTTAAAAGCTTTAGGGGAGGGCCTTTCCCCAAGCTCCTACAATGAGCAGTTCTTC. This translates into CASSLKALGEGLSPSSYNEQFF. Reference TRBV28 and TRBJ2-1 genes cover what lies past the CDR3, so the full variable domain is DVKVTQSSRYLVKRTGEKVFLECVQDMDHENMFWYRQDPGLGLRLIYFSYDVKMKEKGDIPEGYSVSREKKERFSLILESASTNQTSMYLCASSLKALGEGLSPSSYNEQFFGPGTRLTVL.